The sequence of this TCR beta chain was determined in a study of cytomegalovirus exposure and HLA in healthy donors. V shed 0 bases, J shed 4 bases, and the junction held 6 bases outside the gene matches. The CDR3 consists of 16 residues. The germline V gene has CDR1 MNHEY and CDR2 SMNVEV (reference sequence). As concerns this clone: What it recognizes is unknown.

Study outcomes and limitations: Trimming of TCR beta V- and J-genes showed a link, identified in a later analysis, to a missense DCLRE1C variant. Earlier results showed most TCR beta V segments being productive about 87% or about 30% of the time. The authors enumerated over 150 TCR beta chains as linked to cytomegalovirus.

The PCR had 60 Vbeta and 13 Jbeta primers. Sequencing used immunoSEQ multiplex PCR; TCRdb keeps in-frame clones, though not all of them. The table lists more than 250,000 clones, 80% to 90% of them singletons, with less than 2.5% in the top ten. This clonotype originated in a woman between 18 and 29 years old in good health and CMV-seronegative. The source material was PBMCs. This chain links TRBV27 with TRBJ2-1, with TRBD1 matching 7 bases. The CDR3 coding sequence is TGTGCCAGCAGTTTATCGACAGGGCCGCTATACAATGAGCAGTTCTTC. It specifies CASSLSTGPLYNEQFF.